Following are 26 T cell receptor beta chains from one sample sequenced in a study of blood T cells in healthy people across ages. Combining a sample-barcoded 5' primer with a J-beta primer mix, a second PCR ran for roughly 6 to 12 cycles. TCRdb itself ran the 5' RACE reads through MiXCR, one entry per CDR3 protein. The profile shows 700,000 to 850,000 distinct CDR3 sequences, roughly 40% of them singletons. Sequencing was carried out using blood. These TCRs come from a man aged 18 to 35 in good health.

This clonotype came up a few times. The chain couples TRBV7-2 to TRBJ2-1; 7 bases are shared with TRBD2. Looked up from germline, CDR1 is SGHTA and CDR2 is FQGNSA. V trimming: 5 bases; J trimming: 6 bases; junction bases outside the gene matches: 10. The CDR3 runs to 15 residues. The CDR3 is CASSQTSVSFNEQFF. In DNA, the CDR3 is TGTGCCAGCAGCCAAACTAGCGTCAGCTTCAATGAGCAGTTCTTC.

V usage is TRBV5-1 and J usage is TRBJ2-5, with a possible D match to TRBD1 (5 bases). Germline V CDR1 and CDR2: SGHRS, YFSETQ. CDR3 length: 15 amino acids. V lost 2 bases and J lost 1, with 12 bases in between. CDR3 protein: CASSLHGRGQETQYF. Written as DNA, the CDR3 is TGCGCCAGCAGCTTACACGGAAGGGGCCAAGAGACCCAGTACTTC.

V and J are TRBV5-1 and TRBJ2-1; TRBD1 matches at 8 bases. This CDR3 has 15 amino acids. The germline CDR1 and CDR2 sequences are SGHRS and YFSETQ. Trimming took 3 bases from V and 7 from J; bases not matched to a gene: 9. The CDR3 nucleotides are TGCGCCAGCAGCTGGGCCGGGGACAGGCAAAATGAGCAGTTCTTC. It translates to CASSWAGDRQNEQFF.

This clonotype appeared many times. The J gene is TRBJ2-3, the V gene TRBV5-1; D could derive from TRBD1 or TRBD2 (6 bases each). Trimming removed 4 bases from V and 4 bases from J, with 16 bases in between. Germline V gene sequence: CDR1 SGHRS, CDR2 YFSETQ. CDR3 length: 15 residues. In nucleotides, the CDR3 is TGCGCCAGCAGCCCACCGTCGGGGGCCGCAGATACGCAGTATTTT. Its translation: CASSPPSGAADTQYF. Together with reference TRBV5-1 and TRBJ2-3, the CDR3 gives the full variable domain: KAGVTQTPRYLIKTRGQQVTLSCSPISGHRSVSWYQQTPGQGLQFLFEYFSETQRNKGNFPGRFSGRQFSNSRSEMNVSTLELGDSALYLCASSPPSGAADTQYFGPGTRLTVL.

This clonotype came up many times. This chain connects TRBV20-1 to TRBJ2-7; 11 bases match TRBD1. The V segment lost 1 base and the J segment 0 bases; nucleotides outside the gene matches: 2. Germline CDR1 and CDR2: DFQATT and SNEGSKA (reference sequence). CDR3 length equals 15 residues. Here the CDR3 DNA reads TGCAGTGCTAGAGGGGACAGGGGGGGCTCCTACGAGCAGTACTTC. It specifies CSARGDRGGSYEQYF.

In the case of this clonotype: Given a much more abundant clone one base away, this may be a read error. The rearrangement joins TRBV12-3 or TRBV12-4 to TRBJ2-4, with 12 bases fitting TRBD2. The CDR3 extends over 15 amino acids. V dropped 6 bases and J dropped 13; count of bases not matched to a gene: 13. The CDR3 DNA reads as TGTGCCAGCAGACAAACTAGCGGGGGGTACAATGAGCAGTACTTC. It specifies CASRQTSGGYNEQYF.

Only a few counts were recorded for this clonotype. The CDR3 coding sequence is TGTGCCAGCAGTTTATTCCAGGGACAGCCCCAGCATTTT. This codes for CASSLFQGQPQHF. The V call is TRBV28, the J call TRBJ1-5, with D possibly matching TRBD1 (5 bases). The CDR3 sequence is 13 residues long. CDR1 is MDHEN, CDR2 SYDVKM, per germline. Between the trimmed V and J ends, which lost 1 base and 7 bases, there was a span of 8 bases.

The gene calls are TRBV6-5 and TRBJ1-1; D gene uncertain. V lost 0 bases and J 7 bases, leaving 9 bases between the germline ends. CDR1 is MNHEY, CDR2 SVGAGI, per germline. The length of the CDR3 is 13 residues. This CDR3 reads CASSYSRTGEAFF. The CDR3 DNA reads TGTGCCAGCAGTTACTCGAGGACGGGTGAAGCTTTCTTT.

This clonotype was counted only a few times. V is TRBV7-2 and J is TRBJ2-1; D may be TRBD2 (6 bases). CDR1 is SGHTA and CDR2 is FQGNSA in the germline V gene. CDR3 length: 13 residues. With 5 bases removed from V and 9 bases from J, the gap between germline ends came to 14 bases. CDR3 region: CASSLGEVGEQFF. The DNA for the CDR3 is TGTGCCAGCAGCCTGGGGGAGGTGGGTGAGCAGTTCTTC.

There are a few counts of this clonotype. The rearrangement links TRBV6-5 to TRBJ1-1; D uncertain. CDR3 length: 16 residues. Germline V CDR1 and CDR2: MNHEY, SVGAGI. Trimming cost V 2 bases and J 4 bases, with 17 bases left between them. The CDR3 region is CASSYRSPRIGTEAFF. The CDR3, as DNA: TGTGCCAGCAGTTACCGGTCACCTAGGATCGGCACTGAAGCTTTCTTT.

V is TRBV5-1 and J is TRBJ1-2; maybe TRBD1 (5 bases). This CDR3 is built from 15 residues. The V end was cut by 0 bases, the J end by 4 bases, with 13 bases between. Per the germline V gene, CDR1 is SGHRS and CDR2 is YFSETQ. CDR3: CASSLVPDSSYGYTF. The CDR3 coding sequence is TGCGCCAGCAGCTTGGTTCCTGACAGCTCCTATGGCTACACCTTC.

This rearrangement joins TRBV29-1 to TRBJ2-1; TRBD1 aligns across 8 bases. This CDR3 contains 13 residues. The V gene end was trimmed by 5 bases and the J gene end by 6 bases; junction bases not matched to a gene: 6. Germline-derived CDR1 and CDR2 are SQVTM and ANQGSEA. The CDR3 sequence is CSVTQGAGNEQFF. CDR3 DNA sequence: TGCAGCGTTACTCAGGGGGCTGGCAATGAGCAGTTCTTC.

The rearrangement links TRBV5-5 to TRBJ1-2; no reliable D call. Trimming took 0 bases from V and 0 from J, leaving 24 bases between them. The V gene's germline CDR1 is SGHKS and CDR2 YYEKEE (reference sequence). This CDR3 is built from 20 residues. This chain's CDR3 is CASSLGLRLERIGANYGYTF. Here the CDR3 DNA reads TGTGCCAGCAGCTTGGGTTTGCGCCTTGAAAGAATCGGCGCTAACTATGGCTACACCTTC. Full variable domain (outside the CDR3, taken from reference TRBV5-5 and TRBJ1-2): DAGVTQSPTHLIKTRGQQVTLRCSPISGHKSVSWYQQVLGQGPQFIFQYYEKEERGRGNFPDRFSARQFPNYSSELNVNALLLGDSALYLCASSLGLRLERIGANYGYTFGSGTRLTVV.

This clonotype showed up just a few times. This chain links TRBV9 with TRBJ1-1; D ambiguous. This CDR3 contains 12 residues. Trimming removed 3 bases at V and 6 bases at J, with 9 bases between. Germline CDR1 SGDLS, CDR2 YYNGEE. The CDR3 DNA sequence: TGTGCCAGCAGCGGTGGGGAGGCTGAAGCTTTCTTT. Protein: CASSGGEAEAFF.

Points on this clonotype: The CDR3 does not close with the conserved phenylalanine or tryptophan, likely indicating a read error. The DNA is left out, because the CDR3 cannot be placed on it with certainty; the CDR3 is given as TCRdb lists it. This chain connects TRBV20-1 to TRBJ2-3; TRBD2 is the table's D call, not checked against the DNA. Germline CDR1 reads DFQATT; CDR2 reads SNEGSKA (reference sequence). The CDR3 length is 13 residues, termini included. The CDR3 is CSARTSGSIRGIL.

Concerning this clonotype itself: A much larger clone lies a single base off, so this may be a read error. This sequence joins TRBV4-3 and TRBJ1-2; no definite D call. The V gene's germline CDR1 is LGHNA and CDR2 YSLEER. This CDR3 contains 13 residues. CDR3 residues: CVSSRDLGYGYTF. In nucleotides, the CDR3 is TGCGTCAGCAGCCGGGATCTTGGGTATGGCTACACCTTC.

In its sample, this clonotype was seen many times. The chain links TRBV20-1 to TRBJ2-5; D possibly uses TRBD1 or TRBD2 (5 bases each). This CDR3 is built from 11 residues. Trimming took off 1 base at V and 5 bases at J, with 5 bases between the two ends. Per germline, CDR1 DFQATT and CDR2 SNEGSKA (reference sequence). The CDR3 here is CSARGGETQYF. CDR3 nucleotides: TGCAGTGCTAGAGGGGGGGAGACCCAGTACTTC.

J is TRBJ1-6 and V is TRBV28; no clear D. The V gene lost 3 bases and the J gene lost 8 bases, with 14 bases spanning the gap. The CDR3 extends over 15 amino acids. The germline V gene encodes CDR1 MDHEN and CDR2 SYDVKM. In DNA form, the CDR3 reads TGTGCCAGCAGTTTGGGCGACTTTAGGGATTCACCCCTCCACTTT. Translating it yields CASSLGDFRDSPLHF.

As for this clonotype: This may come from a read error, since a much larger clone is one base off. CDR3 in DNA: TGTGCCAGCAGCCAAGATAGGGCGTTGGCTTACAATGAGCAGTTCTTC. Protein sequence: CASSQDRALAYNEQFF. The chain has TRBV4-2 and TRBJ2-1; no clear D gene. The CDR3 extends over 16 amino acids. Trimming took off 0 bases at V and 4 bases at J, with 13 bases between the two ends. From germline, CDR1 is LGHNA and CDR2 YNFKEQ.

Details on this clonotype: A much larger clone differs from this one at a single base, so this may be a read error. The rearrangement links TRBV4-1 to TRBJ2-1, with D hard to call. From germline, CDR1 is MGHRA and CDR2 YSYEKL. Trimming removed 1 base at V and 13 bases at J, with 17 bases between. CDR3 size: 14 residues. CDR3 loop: CASSQVVATETQFF. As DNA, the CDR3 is TGCGCCAGCAGCCAAGTCGTAGCCACAGAGACCCAGTTCTTC.

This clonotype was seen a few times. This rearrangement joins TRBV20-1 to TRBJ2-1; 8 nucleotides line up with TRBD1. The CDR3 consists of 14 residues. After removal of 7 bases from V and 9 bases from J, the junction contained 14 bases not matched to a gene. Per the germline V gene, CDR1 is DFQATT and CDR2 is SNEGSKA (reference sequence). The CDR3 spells CSGPHPQGAGEQFF. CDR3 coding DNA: TGCAGTGGACCACACCCCCAGGGGGCCGGTGAGCAGTTCTTC.

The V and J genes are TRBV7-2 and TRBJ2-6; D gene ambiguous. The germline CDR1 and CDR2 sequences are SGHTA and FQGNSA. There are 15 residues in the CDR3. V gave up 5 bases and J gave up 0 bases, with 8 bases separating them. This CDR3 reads CASSPHGSGANVLTF. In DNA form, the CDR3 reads TGTGCCAGCAGCCCTCACGGCTCTGGGGCCAACGTCCTGACTTTC.

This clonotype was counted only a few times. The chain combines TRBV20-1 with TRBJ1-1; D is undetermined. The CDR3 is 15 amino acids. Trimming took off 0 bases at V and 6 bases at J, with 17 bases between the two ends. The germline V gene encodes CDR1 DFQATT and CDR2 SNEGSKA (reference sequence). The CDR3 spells CSARDPSVGGAEAFF. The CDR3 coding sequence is TGCAGTGCTAGAGATCCCAGCGTTGGAGGAGCTGAAGCTTTCTTT.

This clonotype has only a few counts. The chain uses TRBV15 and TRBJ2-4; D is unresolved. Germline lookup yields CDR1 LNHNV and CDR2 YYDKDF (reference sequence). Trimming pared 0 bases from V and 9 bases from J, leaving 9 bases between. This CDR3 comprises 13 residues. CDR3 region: CATSRESETIQYF. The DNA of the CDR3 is TGTGCCACCAGCAGAGAGTCCGAAACCATTCAGTACTTC.

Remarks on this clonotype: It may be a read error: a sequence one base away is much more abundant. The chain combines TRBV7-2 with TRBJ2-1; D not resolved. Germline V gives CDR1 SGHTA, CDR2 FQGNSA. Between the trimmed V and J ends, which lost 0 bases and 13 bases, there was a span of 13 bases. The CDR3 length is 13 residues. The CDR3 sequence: CASSLADQETQFF. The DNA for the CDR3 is TGTGCCAGCAGCTTAGCCGACCAAGAGACCCAGTTCTTC.

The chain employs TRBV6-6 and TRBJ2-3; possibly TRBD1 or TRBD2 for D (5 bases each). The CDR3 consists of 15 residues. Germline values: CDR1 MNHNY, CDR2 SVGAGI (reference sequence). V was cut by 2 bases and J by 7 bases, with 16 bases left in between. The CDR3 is CASSYIGTELHTQYF. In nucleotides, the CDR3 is TGTGCCAGCAGTTACATTGGGACCGAACTCCATACGCAGTATTTT.